Sequencing of this T cell receptor beta chain was carried out in a study of blood T cell repertoires in COVID-19 (dated by TCRdb to about 2020). Context from the whole study: Samples covering the acute and convalescent phases of COVID-19 were provided by collaborators in the United States, Italy and Spain. HLA class I and class II types, where available, came from metadata supplied by the sample provider rather than from assay-based typing. Samples were obtained from the ongoing ImmuneRACE study (first 160 participants) and from 1,000 to 1,500 subjects provided by 6 global collaborators. Sample metadata almost always included a de-identified subject ID, COVID-19 status, age in years and sex. Subjects who had been exposed to COVID-19, were actively infected with it, or had recovered from it provided the deeply sampled blood TCRbeta repertoires that made up the dataset. The prospective study material was composed of cDNA or gDNA derived from T cells, B-cell-depleted T cells, or PBMCs. A freely available public database, intended as a resource for researchers studying the immune response to SARS-CoV-2, is where the repertoires were released. Beyond this particular receptor, the publication reports: Clinical and demographic metadata were provided uncurated, with the amount varying by source and participant.

The collaborating institutions used their own protocols to collect whole blood in K2EDTA tubes. Collaborator samples were shipped for TCRbeta analysis as frozen whole blood, isolated PBMCs, or DNA extracted from either sample type. TCRbeta CDR3 regions were amplified from genomic DNA using the immunoSEQ Assay, a bias-controlled multiplex PCR. The authors' analysis ran thus. The number of nucleated cells in each sample was estimated by amplification of reference gene primers within the assay. Sequence reads were collapsed and filtered to measure the absolute abundance of every unique TCRbeta CDR3 rearrangement. For each sample, productive Simpson clonality was calculated as the square root of Simpson's diversity index across productive rearrangements. TCRdb mirrors the immuneACCESS table, restricted to in-frame sequences. Some clones are absent from its copies; in checked studies, under half trace to an unresolved V gene, and the reason for the others is unknown. V and J calls and clone size are copied from that table; D and trimming were computed from the DNA. The sample table lists 150,000 to 200,000 clones, approximately 86% of them with a count of one. Of the sample, 8% to 10% falls within the top ten clones.

About this clone: This clone's antigen is unknown. No clone much larger than this one lies a single base away; base qualities are absent.

This clonotype was sampled from a man in his fifties with active or convalescent COVID-19. The sample consisted of peripheral blood.

The nucleotide sequence is given as TGTGCCACCAGTGATCGGACAGGAACGACAGATACGCAGTATTTT. Translation gives CATSDRTGTTDTQYF. The receptor chain draws on TRBV24-1 and TRBJ2-3, with 7 junctional bases fitting TRBD1. Spanning cysteine to phenylalanine, the CDR3 consists of 15 amino acids. Only the CDR3 part of the read is kept: 45 bases, read in frame from the first base. The germline V gene specifies KGHDR as CDR1 and SFDVKD as CDR2. V trim: 3 bases; J trim: 3 bases; unmatched bases: 5.